These 20 T cell receptor beta chains were all obtained from the same sample, sequenced in a study of T-cell reconstitution after alpha-beta-depleted transplantation in children. The TCRbeta library incorporated unique molecular identifiers. Via MiXCR, TCRdb re-called the PCR reads, giving one row per CDR3 protein. Of about 440,000 distinct CDR3 sequences listed, 43% are singletons. Source: PBMCs, taken before TCRalphabeta/CD19-depleted stem cell transplant. The source of these receptors is a girl aged 2 to 10 with aplastic anemia, due to receive a stem cell transplant.

The sample holds many counts of this clonotype. The chain couples TRBV28 to TRBJ2-6; D gene unclear. The CDR3 covers 11 residues. Germline CDR1 reads MDHEN; CDR2 reads SYDVKM. The V end lost 8 bases, the J end lost 9 bases, and 8 bases lay between the germline ends. The CDR3 spells CASGEFNVLTF. CDR3 DNA sequence: TGTGCCAGCGGGGAATTCAACGTCCTGACTTTC.

This clonotype was picked up many times. V and J are TRBV12-3 or TRBV12-4 and TRBJ2-2; D is unresolved. The CDR3 totals 18 residues. Trimming took off 3 bases at V and 3 bases at J, with 20 bases between the two ends. This CDR3 reads CASSFPKTGSWDTGELFF. The CDR3, as DNA: TGTGCCAGCAGTTTCCCCAAGACGGGTAGTTGGGACACCGGGGAGCTGTTTTTT.

This clonotype appeared a single time. The rearrangement joins TRBV2 to TRBJ2-1; 11 nucleotides match TRBD2. The CDR3 runs 19 residues. Germline assignment: CDR1 SNHLY and CDR2 FYNNEI. The junction had 14 bases not matched to a gene; V was cut back by 0 bases and J by 7 bases. CDR3 in amino acids: CASSEALAGGPRGENEQFF. The CDR3 bases are TGTGCCAGCAGTGAAGCGTTAGCGGGAGGGCCCCGAGGGGAGAATGAGCAGTTCTTC. Filled out from reference TRBV2 and TRBJ2-1, the complete variable domain reads EPEVTQTPSHQVTQMGQEVILRCVPISNHLYFYWYRQILGQKVEFLVSFYNNEISEKSEIFDDQFSVERPDGSNFTLKIRSTKLEDSAMYFCASSEALAGGPRGENEQFFGPGTRLTVL.

The V and J genes are TRBV18 and TRBJ2-7; 14 bases match TRBD2. Trimming cost V 3 bases and J 4 bases; bases outside gene matches: 5. CDR1 is KGHSH, CDR2 LQKENI, per germline. The CDR3 is 16 residues long. This chain's CDR3 is CASSPWGTSGSYEQYF. The DNA for the CDR3 is TGTGCCAGCTCACCGTGGGGGACTAGCGGGAGTTACGAGCAGTACTTC.

This clonotype was found a few times. The genes are TRBV30 and TRBJ2-7; a possible D gene is TRBD1 (7 bases). CDR1 GTSNPN and CDR2 SVGIG come from the germline V gene (reference sequence). With 2 bases removed from V and 6 bases from J, the gap between germline ends came to 17 bases. This CDR3 contains 14 residues. The CDR3 loop reads CAWSPTRGAGEQYF. CDR3 coding DNA: TGTGCCTGGAGTCCAACCAGGGGGGCCGGCGAGCAGTACTTC. Full variable domain (rest looked up from reference TRBV30 and TRBJ2-7): SQTIHQWPATLVQPVGSPLSLECTVEGTSNPNLYWYRQAAGRGLQLLFYSVGIGQISSEVPQNLSASRPQDRQFILSSKKLLLSDSGFYLCAWSPTRGAGEQYFGPGTRLTVT.

The sample holds many counts of this clonotype. V gene TRBV20-1 combines with J gene TRBJ2-1; D possibly uses TRBD1 or TRBD2 (5 bases each). Trimming took off 2 bases at V and 7 bases at J, with 9 bases between the two ends. The CDR3 has 12 residues. Germline CDR1 and CDR2: DFQATT and SNEGSKA (reference sequence). The CDR3 nucleotides read TGCAGTGCTAGACCATGGGGGAATGAGCAGTTCTTC. As protein: CSARPWGNEQFF.

The rearrangement joins TRBV6-4 to TRBJ2-3, with D tentatively TRBD1 or TRBD2 (5 bases each). Trimming pared 4 bases from V and 1 base from J, leaving 18 bases between. Germline CDR1 reads MRHNA; CDR2 reads SNTAGT. This CDR3 has 17 residues. The CDR3 DNA reads as TGTGCCAGCAGTGCCTCAGCTGAACAGGAGGGCACAGATACGCAGTATTTT. Its translation: CASSASAEQEGTDTQYF.

This clonotype was detected many times. The chain has TRBV7-2 and TRBJ2-5, with a weak D call TRBD1 (5 bases). Germline V gene sequence: CDR1 SGHTA, CDR2 FQGNSA. V was pared by 1 base and J by 5 bases, with 17 bases between. The CDR3 contains 16 residues. The CDR3 nucleotides read TGTGCCAGCAGCTTAGTGTGGGCAGGGTTTGGGGAGACCCAGTACTTC. Residues: CASSLVWAGFGETQYF.

Concerning this clonotype itself: This may be a read error, as it is one base from a much larger clone. This chain links TRBV7-9 with TRBJ2-1; no firm D call. The CDR3 loop spans 15 amino acids. V lost 3 bases, J lost 6 bases, and 15 bases lay in between. The germline V gene has CDR1 SEHNR and CDR2 FQNEAQ (reference sequence). CDR3 amino acids: CASSFSEQRSNEQFF. The CDR3 nucleotides read TGTGCCAGCAGCTTCTCTGAGCAGCGTAGCAATGAGCAGTTCTTC.

J is TRBJ2-1 and V is TRBV4-1, with 11 positions matching TRBD2. In germline, CDR1 is MGHRA, CDR2 YSYEKL. The V gene end was trimmed by 0 bases and the J gene end by 0 bases; junction bases not matched to a gene: 7. This CDR3 comprises 19 residues. CDR3 bases: TGCGCCAGCAGCCAAGATATCGGGACTAGCGGCAGCTCCTACAATGAGCAGTTCTTC. It specifies CASSQDIGTSGSSYNEQFF.

This clonotype was seen at least ten times. The chain is built from TRBV3-1 and TRBJ2-1; 8 bases match TRBD2. J gave up 5 bases and V 0 bases, and 6 bases lay outside the gene matches. Germline V lookup: CDR1 LGHDT, CDR2 YNNKEL (reference sequence). The CDR3 spans 16 residues. The CDR3 region is CASSQDAGGRDNEQFF. As DNA, the CDR3 is TGTGCCAGCAGCCAAGACGCGGGAGGCCGGGACAATGAGCAGTTCTTC.

Here the CDR3 reads CASSERTRKGNEQFF. CDR3 nucleotides: TGTGCCAGCAGCGAAAGGACTAGAAAGGGCAATGAGCAGTTCTTC. V usage is TRBV3-1 and J usage is TRBJ2-1, with 7 bases aligning to TRBD2. Looked up from germline, CDR1 is LGHDT and CDR2 is YNNKEL (reference sequence). After removal of 5 bases from V and 6 bases from J, the junction contained 10 bases not matched to a gene. CDR3 length equals 15 residues.

To note about this clonotype: The missing conserved phenylalanine or tryptophan at the end of this CDR3 makes a read error likely. The V call is TRBV12-3 or TRBV12-4, the J call TRBJ2-5, with 7 positions matching TRBD2. Germline trimming cut 7 bases from V and 5 bases from J; bases unmatched to any gene: 4. The CDR3 totals 12 residues. The CDR3 sequence: CASMGGWETQYS. The CDR3 nucleotides are TGTGCCAGCATGGGAGGGTGGGAGACCCAGTACTCC.

V is TRBV6-5 and J is TRBJ1-2; 7 bases are shared with TRBD1. The CDR3 covers 14 residues. V lost 0 bases and J lost 4; bases outside the gene matches: 2. Germline V gives CDR1 MNHEY, CDR2 SVGAGI. CDR3 coding DNA: TGTGCCAGCAGTTACTCGAGGACAGGCTATGGCTACACCTTC. Residues: CASSYSRTGYGYTF.

This clonotype was seen more than once but under ten times. The chain combines TRBV12-3 or TRBV12-4 with TRBJ1-1; TRBD1 matches at 8 bases. With 4 bases clipped from V and 4 bases from J, the junction kept 2 bases outside the gene matches. The CDR3 is 13 amino acids. CDR3 region: CASSWDRTTEAFF. The CDR3 DNA reads as TGTGCCAGCAGTTGGGACAGGACCACTGAAGCTTTCTTT.

This rearrangement joins TRBV10-3 to TRBJ2-7; 10 bases are a match to TRBD1. The CDR3 extends over 14 amino acids. CDR1 ENHRY and CDR2 SYGVKD come from the germline V gene. The V and J ends lost 4 bases and 2 bases, in that order; junction bases with no gene match: 2. CDR3 in amino acids: CAISATGGPYEQYF. As DNA, the CDR3 is TGTGCCATCAGTGCGACAGGGGGCCCCTACGAGCAGTACTTC.

Ten or more counts support this clonotype. The rearrangement uses TRBV5-1 and TRBJ2-1; D is possibly TRBD2 (5 bases). The V end was cut by 0 bases, the J end by 7 bases, with 17 bases between. This CDR3 is built from 16 residues. The germline V gene has CDR1 SGHRS and CDR2 YFSETQ. CDR3 nucleotides: TGCGCCAGCAGCTTGGATCGCGCGGGCCCCGGGAATGAGCAGTTCTTC. It yields the protein CASSLDRAGPGNEQFF.

V is TRBV7-6 and J is TRBJ2-1; 9 bases fit TRBD1. This CDR3 contains 14 residues. CDR1 is SGHVS, CDR2 FNYEAQ, per germline. V shed 5 bases and J 7 bases; nucleotides not matched to a gene: 6. CDR3 in amino acids: CASSLKTGGNEQFF. In DNA form, the CDR3 reads TGTGCCAGCAGCCTAAAGACAGGGGGTAATGAGCAGTTCTTC.

V and J are TRBV28 and TRBJ2-1; 14 bases fit TRBD2. Germline loops: CDR1 MDHEN, CDR2 SYDVKM. Trimming at V came to 5 bases and at J to 3 bases, leaving 3 bases not matched to a gene. This CDR3 contains 16 residues. CDR3 protein: CASSEGLAGVYNEQFF. CDR3 sequence (DNA): TGTGCCAGCAGTGAGGGACTAGCGGGAGTCTACAATGAGCAGTTCTTC.

The sample holds a few counts of this clonotype. V is TRBV20-1 and J is TRBJ2-2, with TRBD1 as a possible D gene (6 bases). The V end lost 5 bases, the J end lost 1 base, and 14 bases lay between the germline ends. CDR1 and CDR2 from the germline V gene are DFQATT and SNEGSKA (reference sequence). The CDR3 is 15 amino acids. CDR3 nucleotide sequence: TGCAGTGCTGTTGGGGGCAGGGGGAACACCGGGGAGCTGTTTTTT. This translates into CSAVGGRGNTGELFF.